This T cell receptor beta chain was captured by sequencing in a study of PD-1 blockade in mismatch repair-deficient tumors. This clone turned up a few times. Data came from immunoSEQ multiplex PCR; TCRdb stores just in-frame clones and leaves some out. The data hold around 30,000 clones, with around 80% observed a single time. The germline V gene encodes CDR1 SGHRS and CDR2 YFSETQ. Losses at the gene ends were 0 bases for V and 0 bases for J; bases not matched to a gene: 3. The CDR3 sequence is 15 residues long. Material: PBMCs, obtained approximately 6 weeks after starting pembrolizumab. The receptor was isolated from an adult with mismatch repair-deficient cancer. The rearrangement links TRBV5-1 to TRBJ2-7; TRBD2 matches 7 bases. The CDR3 nucleotides read TGCGCCAGCAGCTTGGTCTCTAGCGGCTCCTACGAGCAGTACTTC. Residues: CASSLVSSGSYEQYF.